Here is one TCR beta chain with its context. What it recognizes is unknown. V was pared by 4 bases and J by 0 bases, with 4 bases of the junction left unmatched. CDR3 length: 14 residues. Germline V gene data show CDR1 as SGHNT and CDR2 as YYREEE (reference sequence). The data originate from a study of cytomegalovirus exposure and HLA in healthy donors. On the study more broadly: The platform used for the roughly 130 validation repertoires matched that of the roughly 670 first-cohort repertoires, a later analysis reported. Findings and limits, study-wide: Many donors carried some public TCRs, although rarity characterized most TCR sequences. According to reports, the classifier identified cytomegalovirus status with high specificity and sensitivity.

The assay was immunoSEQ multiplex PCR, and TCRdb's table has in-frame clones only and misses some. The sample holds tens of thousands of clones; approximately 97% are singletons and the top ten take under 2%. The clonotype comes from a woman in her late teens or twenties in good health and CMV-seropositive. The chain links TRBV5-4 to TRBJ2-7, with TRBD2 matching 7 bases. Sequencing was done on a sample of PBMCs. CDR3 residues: CASSTQRGSYEQYF. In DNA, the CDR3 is TGTGCCAGCAGCACGCAGCGGGGCTCCTACGAGCAGTACTTC.